Below, 23 T cell receptor beta chains from the same sample are listed, as sequenced in a study of T cells in women clearing cervical HPV infection. This table comes from immunoSEQ multiplex PCR, and its TCRdb copy is limited to in-frame clones, with some not included. The sample totals some 23,000 clones. Sequenced sample: blood buffy coat. Receptor source: a woman between 18 and 75 years old with a cervical HPV16 infection that either progressed to CIN3+ or cleared (not recorded which).

A note on this clone: The read stops 3 residues short of the end of the CDR3; the missing end is completed from the germline J gene. V and J are TRBV12-5 and TRBJ2-7; maybe TRBD2 (6 bases). Trimming took 5 bases from V and 0 from J, leaving 11 bases between them. CDR3 size: 14 residues. Germline V gives CDR1 LGHNT, CDR2 FRNRAP. The covered CDR3 bases are TGTGCTAGTGGTCCGGGGGTCTACTCCTACGAG. Residues: CASGPGVYSYE. Given in full, the CDR3 is CASGPGVYSYEQYF.

The CDR3 protein is CSAPTSPNSPLHF. CDR3 DNA, as far as it was read: TGCAGTGCCCCAACATCCCCGAATTCACCC. The V and J genes are TRBV20-1 and TRBJ1-6; D call uncertain. The CDR3 is cut off 3 residues early in the read; its end comes from the germline J gene. The germline CDR1 and CDR2 sequences are DFQATT and SNEGSKA (reference sequence). This CDR3 is built from 13 residues. Trimming removed 6 bases at V and 7 bases at J, with 13 bases between.

CDR3 DNA, as far as it was read: TGTGCCAGCAGCTATAGCAATCAGCCG. Translated, it gives CASSYSNQP. The complete CDR3 protein is CASSYSNQPQYF. The J gene is TRBJ2-3, the V gene TRBV7-9; D gene unclear. The CDR3 end falls 3 residues outside the read, so it is completed with the germline J gene. The CDR3 covers 12 residues. Germline V gene lookup returns CDR1 SEHNR and CDR2 FQNEAQ (reference sequence).

Points on this clone: The CDR3 end lies 3 residues beyond the end of the read and is filled in from the germline J gene. The gene calls are TRBV7-6 and TRBJ1-2, with a possible D match to TRBD1 (6 bases). This CDR3 has 14 amino acids. CDR1 is SGHVS, CDR2 FNYEAQ, per germline. CDR3 DNA, as far as it was read: TGTGCCAGCAGCTTAGCAACAGGGAAAGGCGAC. Translating it yields CASSLATGKGD. The CDR3 in its entirety is CASSLATGKGDYTF.

The CDR3 bases that were read are TGCAGTGCTGACCCGACTAGCGGGGGGTACCAAGAGACG. Its protein product is CSADPTSGGYQET. The whole CDR3 region reads CSADPTSGGYQETQYF. This chain links TRBV20-1 with TRBJ2-3; 13 positions agree with TRBD2. The read halts 3 residues ahead of the CDR3 end, with the missing end drawn from the germline J gene. From germline, CDR1 is DFQATT and CDR2 SNEGSKA (reference sequence). The CDR3 has 16 residues.

Worth noting for this clone: The CDR3 is cut off 3 residues early in the read; its end comes from the germline J gene. The gene calls are TRBV30 and TRBJ1-2; no clear D gene. Looked up from germline, CDR1 is GTSNPN and CDR2 is SVGIG (reference sequence). The CDR3 consists of 11 residues. The CDR3 here is CACSERYDYTF. CDR3 DNA, as far as it was read: TGTGCCTGTTCGGAGCGCTACGAC.

Regarding this clone: From the germline J gene comes the end of the CDR3, since the read stops 3 residues before it. The V and J genes are TRBV19 and TRBJ1-5, with D perhaps TRBD1 (5 bases). Germline CDR1 and CDR2: LNHDA and SQIVND (reference sequence). The CDR3 has 13 amino acids. V lost 4 bases and J 5 bases, leaving 9 bases between the germline ends. The CDR3 here is CASSTGGYQPQHF. The sequenced CDR3 bases are TGTGCCAGTAGTACGGGGGGTTATCAGCCC.

Worth noting for this clone: Read data end 3 residues before the CDR3 end; the end is taken from the germline J gene. The V call is TRBV10-2, the J call TRBJ1-5; perhaps TRBD1 as D (6 bases). The CDR3 spans 14 residues. Germline values: CDR1 WSHSY, CDR2 SAAADI. V lost 3 bases and J 7 bases, leaving 13 bases between the germline ends. CDR3 sequence reads: CASSEQGSRQPQHF. Partial CDR3 DNA: TGCGCCAGCAGTGAACAGGGCAGTAGGCAGCCC.

Remarks on this clone: The read ends 3 residues early relative to the CDR3; the germline J gene fills the gap. The rearrangement joins TRBV5-6 to TRBJ2-7; D perhaps matches TRBD2 (6 bases). Germline V gene data show CDR1 as SGHDT and CDR2 as YYEEEE. The CDR3 extends over 13 amino acids. Between the trimmed V and J ends, which lost 4 bases and 0 bases, there was a span of 8 bases. The covered CDR3 bases are TGTGCCAGCAGCGCGGGGAGCTCCTACGAG. It is translated as CASSAGSSYE. The entire CDR3 reads CASSAGSSYEQYF.

Turning to this clone: The CDR3 extends 3 residues past the end of the read, so its final part is completed from the germline J gene. The V call is TRBV2, the J call TRBJ1-2; D is possibly TRBD1 (5 bases). The CDR3 is made up of 16 amino acids. The germline V gene has CDR1 SNHLY and CDR2 FYNNEI. The covered CDR3 bases are TGTGCCAGCATCGAGGGACTAGCGGGAGTTTACGGTACC. Protein sequence: CASIEGLAGVYGT. The CDR3 as a whole reads CASIEGLAGVYGTYTF.

Regarding this clone: The CDR3 goes on 3 residues after the read ends, and that part is filled in from the germline J gene. The rearrangement uses TRBV7-2 and TRBJ1-5, with 7 bases lining up with TRBD1. The CDR3 runs to 14 residues. Germline V CDR1 and CDR2: SGHTA, FQGNSA. V trimming: 8 bases; J trimming: 5 bases; junction bases outside the gene matches: 9. CDR3 bases read: TGTGCCAGCGCACAGGGGAACCTCGATCAGCCC. This translates into CASAQGNLDQP. The full CDR3 sequence reads CASAQGNLDQPQHF. The whole variable domain, remainder taken from reference TRBV7-2 and TRBJ1-5, is GAGVSQSPSNKVTEKGKDVELRCDPISGHTALYWYRQSLGQGLEFLIYFQGNSAPDKSGLPSDRFSAERTGGSVSTLTIQRTQQEDSAVYLCASAQGNLDQPQHFGDGTRLSIL.

As to this clone: The read ends 3 residues shy of where the CDR3 ends; the end is completed using the germline J gene. The V call is TRBV2, the J call TRBJ2-7, with unresolved D. The CDR3 extends over 13 amino acids. Germline CDR1 and CDR2: SNHLY and FYNNEI. Trimming shortened V by 1 base and J by 6 bases, and 10 bases separated the two germline ends. CDR3 in amino acids: CASSEEHPSEQYF. The sequenced part of the CDR3 DNA is TGTGCCAGCAGTGAAGAGCACCCCTCCGAG.

Worth noting for this clone: The CDR3 extends 3 residues past the end of the read, so its final part is completed from the germline J gene. The rearrangement uses TRBV12-3 or TRBV12-4 and TRBJ2-7, with D possibly TRBD1 on 6 matching bases. V shed 3 bases and J shed 1 base, with 7 bases lying between them. This CDR3 spans 13 amino acids. CDR3 DNA (partial): TGTGCCAGCAGTTTGGACAGTTCCTACGAG. Translation: CASSLDSSYE. The complete CDR3 sequence is CASSLDSSYEQYF.

Worth noting for this clone: The CDR3 end lies 3 residues beyond the end of the read and is filled in from the germline J gene. The rearrangement uses TRBV20-1 and TRBJ1-1; perhaps TRBD1 as D (6 bases). Trimming took 4 bases from V and 5 from J, leaving 20 bases between them. The CDR3 runs 15 residues. Germline lookup yields CDR1 DFQATT and CDR2 SNEGSKA (reference sequence). CDR3 loop: CSATSEGVGGTEAFF. Incomplete CDR3 DNA: TGCAGTGCTACCAGTGAGGGGGTAGGAGGAACTGAA.

Concerning this clone itself: Coverage ceases 3 residues before the CDR3 finishes, and the germline J gene fills in the end. J is TRBJ2-1 and V is TRBV7-2; D is unresolved. Per germline, CDR1 SGHTA and CDR2 FQGNSA. Deletions cut 5 bases from V and 1 base from J, with 3 bases between. This CDR3 contains 12 residues. CDR3 DNA (partial): TGTGCCAGCAGCCCATCCTACAATGAG. Encoded protein: CASSPSYNE. The complete CDR3 reads CASSPSYNEQFF. Looking up the rest from reference TRBV7-2 and TRBJ2-1 gives the full variable domain: GAGVSQSPSNKVTEKGKDVELRCDPISGHTALYWYRQSLGQGLEFLIYFQGNSAPDKSGLPSDRFSAERTGGSVSTLTIQRTQQEDSAVYLCASSPSYNEQFFGPGTRLTVL.

On this clone itself: The CDR3 end is not reached by the read, which stops 3 residues before it; the germline J gene fills it in. The V gene is TRBV5-1, the J gene TRBJ2-5, with 7 bases matching TRBD2. Germline loops: CDR1 SGHRS, CDR2 YFSETQ. CDR3 length: 16 residues. Trimming took 4 bases from V and 2 from J; bases not matched to a gene: 11. CDR3 sequence reads: CASSIGAQLAQETQYF. CDR3 bases read: TGCGCCAGCAGCATTGGTGCCCAACTAGCGCAAGAGACC.

About this clone itself: With the read ending 3 residues before the CDR3 end, the germline J gene is used to fill in that end. V is TRBV10-3 and J is TRBJ1-6, with TRBD1 as a possible D gene (5 bases). With 6 bases removed from V and 9 bases from J, the gap between germline ends came to 15 bases. CDR1 and CDR2 from the germline V gene are ENHRY and SYGVKD. The CDR3 consists of 14 residues. The CDR3 sequence: CAISPAGGSSPLHF. CDR3 DNA, as far as it was read: TGTGCCATCAGCCCAGCGGGGGGAAGTTCACCC.

Concerning this clone: Coverage ceases 3 residues before the CDR3 finishes, and the germline J gene fills in the end. The gene calls are TRBV7-3 and TRBJ2-3; TRBD1 matches 8 bases. In germline, CDR1 is SGHTA, CDR2 FQGTGA. The V gene end was trimmed by 5 bases and the J gene end by 3 bases; junction bases not matched to a gene: 10. The CDR3 totals 16 residues. Incomplete CDR3 DNA: TGTGCCAGCAGCCCAAATCAGGGGGCGGGGACAGATACG. Protein: CASSPNQGAGTDT. The whole CDR3 is CASSPNQGAGTDTQYF.

As to this clone: The CDR3 goes on 3 residues after the read ends, and that part is filled in from the germline J gene. This chain uses TRBV6-2 or TRBV6-3 with TRBJ2-5; D remains unclear. This CDR3 spans 16 amino acids. CDR1 MNHEY and CDR2 SVGEGT come from the germline V gene. V was cut by 3 bases and J by 1 base, with 15 bases left in between. CDR3 sequence: CASSYPLGRPQETQYF. CDR3 bases read: TGTGCCAGCAGTTATCCCTTAGGCAGGCCCCAAGAGACC.

In the case of this clone: The CDR3 goes on 3 residues after the read ends, and that part is filled in from the germline J gene. The chain recombines TRBV7-2 with TRBJ2-1; either TRBD1 or TRBD2 may supply D (5 bases each). The CDR3 extends over 16 amino acids. Trimming shortened V by 0 bases and J by 7 bases, and 16 bases separated the two germline ends. CDR1 and CDR2 from the germline V gene are SGHTA and FQGNSA. CDR3 DNA (partial): TGTGCCAGCAGCTTAGCGAGGGCAGGGTTCGAAAATGAG. This translates into CASSLARAGFENE. The whole CDR3 sequence is CASSLARAGFENEQFF.

Remarks on this clone: From the germline J gene comes the end of the CDR3, since the read stops 3 residues before it. J is TRBJ1-2 and V is TRBV30; the match to TRBD1 covers 7 bases. Germline lookup yields CDR1 GTSNPN and CDR2 SVGIG (reference sequence). The CDR3 covers 15 residues. This chain's CDR3 is CAWRRKQGPTDTYTF. The covered CDR3 bases are TGTGCCTGGAGAAGGAAACAGGGGCCCACAGATACC.

Worth noting for this clone: Read coverage stops 3 residues before the CDR3 terminus; the germline J gene supplies the remainder. This chain connects TRBV3-1 (or the pseudogene TRBV3-2) to TRBJ2-7; D is perhaps TRBD2 (7 bases). The V end lost 11 bases, the J end lost 5 bases, and 22 bases lay between the germline ends. The CDR3 consists of 14 residues. Germline V lookup: CDR1 LGHDT, CDR2 YNNKEL (reference sequence). CDR3: CASQRGRGANEQYF. The CDR3 DNA, read in part, is TGTGCCTCCCAACGGGGCCGGGGGGCGAACGAG.

Comments on this clone: The read gets to within 3 residues of the CDR3 end, and the germline J gene fills in the rest. The V and J genes are TRBV5-1 and TRBJ1-4, with D possibly being TRBD1 (6 bases). V was clipped by 0 bases and J by 8 bases, with 17 bases between them. The CDR3 spans 16 residues. The germline CDR1 and CDR2 sequences are SGHRS and YFSETQ. The CDR3 region is CASSLAQGRQVEKLFF. The sequenced part of the CDR3 DNA is TGCGCCAGCAGCTTGGCCCAAGGTCGACAGGTAGAAAAA. Combining the CDR3 with reference TRBV5-1 and TRBJ1-4 gives the whole variable domain KAGVTQTPRYLIKTRGQQVTLSCSPISGHRSVSWYQQTPGQGLQFLFEYFSETQRNKGNFPGRFSGRQFSNSRSEMNVSTLELGDSALYLCASSLAQGRQVEKLFFGSGTQLSVL.